The clone carrying this TCR beta chain was seen many times. Antigen: not known. TCRdb independently ran MiXCR on the 5' RACE reads; one entry per CDR3 protein. The data contain fewer than 350,000 distinct CDR3 sequences, about 9.9% of them singletons. The CDR3 covers 14 residues. V lost 3 bases to trimming and J lost 2 bases, with 8 bases between them. These data come from a study of CD8 T cells in ankylosing spondylitis. Points from the study as a whole: Disease-linked clones were found to be CD8+ and relatively rare in peripheral blood.

This chain joins TRBV12-3 or TRBV12-4 and TRBJ2-1; D gene uncertain. This clonotype was obtained from a female donor with ankylosing spondylitis or in good health (not recorded which). The source material was blood, either unsorted or a sorted T cell fraction (not recorded which). The DNA of the CDR3 is TGTGCCAGCAGTTTGGTACAGACCTACAATGAGCAGTTCTTC. Translated: CASSLVQTYNEQFF.